The T cell receptor beta chain described here comes from a study of T cells in Graves' hyperthyroidism and ophthalmopathy. General study findings and limits: Expanded thyroid clonotypes (above 0.001) were mostly also found in blood. Ophthalmopathy and stable hyperthyroidism were separated by a 13 V-J model.

Clinical symptoms, serum thyroxine and TRAb, thyroid ultrasound and orbital computed tomography were used for the diagnoses. CDR3 length: 17 residues. V gave up 0 bases and J gave up 2 bases, with 14 bases separating them. Germline V gene sequence: CDR1 MGHRA, CDR2 YSYEKL. Amplified TCR beta CDR3 regions came from RNA transcripts. The TCR CDR3 first-round RT-PCR relied on the HTBI primer set. TCRdb itself ran the multiplex PCR reads through MiXCR, one entry per CDR3 protein. This sample has more than 500,000 distinct CDR3 sequences, with about 15% found just once. This clonotype was observed many times. Its antigen is unidentified.

This clonotype was sampled from a woman between 40 and 50 years old with Graves' ophthalmopathy. Source material: blood. This rearrangement joins TRBV4-1 to TRBJ1-5, with D perhaps TRBD1 (5 bases). This chain's CDR3 is CASSQDGGGRGNQPQHF. Here the CDR3 DNA reads TGCGCCAGCAGCCAAGATGGGGGGGGAAGGGGCAATCAGCCCCAGCATTTT.